These 25 T cell receptor beta chains originate from one sample sequenced in a study of blood T cell repertoires in COVID-19. Profiling relied on immunoSEQ multiplex PCR, and the TCRdb table lists in-frame clones only, not all of them. The sample includes roughly 180,000 clones, roughly 83% of them seen just once. The specimen sequenced was PBMCs or T cells enriched from blood (not recorded which). The receptors shown here come from a woman in her twenties or thirties who had recovered from COVID-19.

The rearrangement uses TRBV28 and TRBJ2-7, with D perhaps matching TRBD2 (6 bases). This CDR3 is built from 14 residues. Germline V gives CDR1 MDHEN, CDR2 SYDVKM. Between the trimmed V and J ends, which lost 4 bases and 0 bases, there was a span of 10 bases. DNA for the CDR3: TGTGCCAGCAGTTGGAGGGAGAGCTCCTACGAGCAGTACTTC. Translation gives CASSWRESSYEQYF. Combining the CDR3 with reference TRBV28 and TRBJ2-7 gives the whole variable domain DVKVTQSSRYLVKRTGEKVFLECVQDMDHENMFWYRQDPGLGLRLIYFSYDVKMKEKGDIPEGYSVSREKKERFSLILESASTNQTSMYLCASSWRESSYEQYFGPGTRLTVT.

This clone was seen just once. This sequence joins TRBV5-6 and TRBJ1-2; 9 bases are a match to TRBD1. The J segment lost 3 bases and the V segment lost 4 bases, leaving 4 bases of the junction unmatched. There are 14 residues in the CDR3. CDR1 and CDR2 (germline): SGHDT, YYEEEE. The CDR3 nucleotides read TGTGCCAGCAGCGGAACAGGGGGCGACTATGGCTACACCTTC. Residues: CASSGTGGDYGYTF.

CDR3 coding DNA: TGTGCCACCAGTGACGGGGTTGGAAACACCATATATTTT. Its translation: CATSDGVGNTIYF. The chain employs TRBV24-1 and TRBJ1-3; D not certain. V dropped 4 bases and J dropped 3 bases, with 6 bases sitting between them. CDR1 is KGHDR and CDR2 is SFDVKD in the germline V gene. This CDR3 is 13 amino acids long.

The chain couples TRBV7-2 to TRBJ2-3; TRBD2 might be the D (6 bases). The CDR3 has 14 residues. Germline V gives CDR1 SGHTA, CDR2 FQGNSA. The V end lost 3 bases, the J end lost 2 bases, and 9 bases lay between the germline ends. CDR3 nucleotide sequence: TGTGCCAGCAGCTTTAGCGGCTTCACAGATACGCAGTATTTT. It is translated as CASSFSGFTDTQYF.

This sequence joins TRBV7-6 and TRBJ2-1; 7 nucleotides match TRBD2. The CDR3 has 15 residues. The junction had 12 bases not matched to a gene; V was cut back by 5 bases and J by 8 bases. From germline, CDR1 is SGHVS and CDR2 FNYEAQ. This chain's CDR3 is CASSPSRLANDEQFF. CDR3 coding DNA: TGTGCCAGCAGCCCCAGCAGACTAGCAAACGATGAGCAGTTCTTC.

The chain recombines TRBV5-1 with TRBJ2-7; TRBD1 agrees at 9 bases. The trim removed 4 bases at V and 1 base at J, leaving 12 bases unmatched. The CDR3 has 17 residues. Per germline, CDR1 SGHRS and CDR2 YFSETQ. In nucleotides, the CDR3 is TGCGCCAGCAGCCCCGCGAAAAGGACAGGGGAATCCTACGAGCAGTACTTC. Residues: CASSPAKRTGESYEQYF.

V and J are TRBV3-1 (or the pseudogene TRBV3-2) and TRBJ1-5; TRBD1 aligns across 10 bases. Germline CDR1 is LGHDT and CDR2 is YNNKEL (reference sequence). V was pared by 3 bases and J by 6 bases, with 11 bases of the junction left unmatched. The CDR3 is made up of 17 amino acids. The CDR3 sequence: CASSQTLRQGAAQPQHF. CDR3 in DNA: TGTGCCAGCAGCCAGACCCTACGACAGGGGGCTGCTCAGCCCCAGCATTTT.

This chain links TRBV7-8 with TRBJ1-3; weak D call: TRBD1 (5 bases). The CDR3 totals 17 residues. With 1 base removed from V and 2 bases from J, the gap between germline ends came to 15 bases. Germline V lookup: CDR1 SGHVS, CDR2 FQNEAQ. The CDR3 bases are TGTGCCAGCAGCTTAGTTTTCCCCGGGGGAACTGGAAACACCATATATTTT. Amino acid sequence: CASSLVFPGGTGNTIYF.

CDR3: CASSLRDSQLSYGYTF. The CDR3 coding sequence is TGTGCCAGCAGCTTGAGGGACAGTCAACTTTCTTATGGCTACACCTTC. The V gene is TRBV5-6, the J gene TRBJ1-2; 7 nucleotides line up with TRBD1. Germline V gives CDR1 SGHDT, CDR2 YYEEEE. CDR3 length: 16 amino acids. J lost 5 bases, V lost 1 base, and 11 bases had no gene match.

J is TRBJ1-6 and V is TRBV28, with 10 nucleotides matching TRBD1. Looked up from germline, CDR1 is MDHEN and CDR2 is SYDVKM. V dropped 4 bases and J dropped 7; count of bases not matched to a gene: 7. The CDR3 sequence is 16 residues long. DNA for the CDR3: TGTGCCAGCAGTTCCGGGACAGGGGCGGCCAATTCACCCCTCCACTTT. Translating gives CASSSGTGAANSPLHF.

The CDR3 loop reads CASSPRTGPETQYF. CDR3 coding DNA: TGTGCCAGCTCACCCCGGACAGGGCCAGAGACCCAGTACTTC. J is TRBJ2-5 and V is TRBV18; 8 bases align to TRBD1. With V trimmed by 3 bases and J by 4 bases, 4 bases remained unmatched. The CDR3 is 14 residues long. Germline CDR1 and CDR2: KGHSH and LQKENI.

The genes are TRBV4-1 and TRBJ2-7; 9 bases map to TRBD1. This CDR3 comprises 16 residues. V trimming: 3 bases; J trimming: 3 bases; junction bases outside the gene matches: 9. Germline values: CDR1 MGHRA, CDR2 YSYEKL. The CDR3 protein is CASSHEPGTGNYEQYF. The DNA for the CDR3 is TGCGCCAGCAGCCATGAACCCGGGACAGGGAACTACGAGCAGTACTTC.

The chain uses TRBV11-2 and TRBJ2-7; TRBD2 aligns across 8 bases. V shed 1 base and J 3 bases; nucleotides not matched to a gene: 2. From germline, CDR1 is SGHAT and CDR2 FQNNGV. The CDR3 consists of 14 residues. CDR3 in amino acids: CASSLGSGSYEQYF. CDR3 nucleotides: TGTGCCAGCAGCTTAGGCAGCGGGAGCTACGAGCAGTACTTC. Full variable domain (remainder filled in from reference TRBV11-2 and TRBJ2-7): EAGVAQSPRYKIIEKRQSVAFWCNPISGHATLYWYQQILGQGPKLLIQFQNNGVVDDSQLPKDRFSAERLKGVDSTLKIQPAKLEDSAVYLCASSLGSGSYEQYFGPGTRLTVT.

CDR3 sequence reads: CASSLLSSGPPGELFF. CDR3 coding DNA: TGTGCCAGCAGCCTTCTAAGTAGCGGTCCCCCCGGGGAGCTGTTTTTT. This sequence joins TRBV3-1 (or the pseudogene TRBV3-2) and TRBJ2-2; D is possibly TRBD2 (6 bases). The CDR3 is made up of 16 amino acids. V was clipped by 4 bases and J by 6 bases, with 18 bases between them. Germline V CDR1 and CDR2: LGHDT, YNNKEL (reference sequence).

V usage is TRBV18 and J usage is TRBJ2-7, with D perhaps matching TRBD1 (8 bases). V lost 2 bases and J 2 bases, leaving 13 bases between the germline ends. This CDR3 is built from 15 residues. Looked up from germline, CDR1 is KGHSH and CDR2 is LQKENI. The CDR3: CASSPGQGGTYEQYF. The CDR3 nucleotides read TGTGCCAGCTCACCAGGACAGGGAGGGACCTACGAGCAGTACTTC.

This clone was detected a few times. V and J are TRBV27 and TRBJ1-6, with D possibly TRBD1 on 6 matching bases. This CDR3 is 15 amino acids long. V lost 6 bases and J lost 7, with 16 bases in between. In germline, CDR1 is MNHEY, CDR2 SMNVEV (reference sequence). The CDR3 DNA reads as TGTGCCAGCAGCAAATTTCAGGGGCCCAATTCACCCCTCCACTTT. The encoded protein is CASSKFQGPNSPLHF.

The sample holds a few counts of this clone. The chain links TRBV7-9 to TRBJ2-2; perhaps TRBD2 as D (5 bases). Germline V gene data show CDR1 as SEHNR and CDR2 as FQNEAQ (reference sequence). The CDR3 sequence is 14 residues long. The V and J ends lost 5 bases and 0 bases respectively, with 7 bases between them. This chain's CDR3 is CASSSSANTGELFF. The CDR3 nucleotides are TGTGCCAGCAGCAGTAGCGCGAACACCGGGGAGCTGTTTTTT.

The gene calls are TRBV19 and TRBJ2-2; TRBD1 might be the D (5 bases). The V gene lost 3 bases and the J gene lost 8 bases, with 16 bases spanning the gap. The length of the CDR3 is 15 residues. Germline lookup yields CDR1 LNHDA and CDR2 SQIVND (reference sequence). CDR3 amino acids: CASSIPPSGPGELFF. The CDR3 DNA follows: TGTGCCAGTAGTATCCCTCCATCAGGGCCGGGGGAGCTGTTTTTT. The variable domain in full, completed from reference TRBV19 and TRBJ2-2, reads DGGITQSPKYLFRKEGQNVTLSCEQNLNHDAMYWYRQDPGQGLRLIYYSQIVNDFQKGDIAEGYSVSREKKESFPLTVTSAQKNPTAFYLCASSIPPSGPGELFFGEGSRLTVL.

The chain combines TRBV28 with TRBJ2-7; possible D gene TRBD2, 6 bases. Germline CDR1 MDHEN, CDR2 SYDVKM. The CDR3 length is 15 residues. V was cut by 2 bases and J by 7 bases, with 18 bases left in between. DNA of the CDR3: TGTGCCAGCAGTTTAGCGGGACGTCAACTCCGTGAGCAGTACTTC. Translation gives CASSLAGRQLREQYF.

This sequence joins TRBV4-1 and TRBJ2-1; 11 bases align to TRBD2. Germline loops: CDR1 MGHRA, CDR2 YSYEKL. The length of the CDR3 is 16 residues. V was pared by 0 bases and J by 8 bases, with 6 bases of the junction left unmatched. CDR3 DNA sequence: TGCGCCAGCAGCCAAGACCCGGGACTAGCGGCTCATGAGCAGTTCTTC. Protein: CASSQDPGLAAHEQFF.

The chain is built from TRBV10-3 and TRBJ2-1; a weak D match, TRBD1 (6 bases). This CDR3 is 16 amino acids long. CDR1 and CDR2 (germline): ENHRY, SYGVKD. Trimming took 2 bases from V and 3 from J, leaving 14 bases between them. This CDR3 is CAISEPTGHFYNEQFF. The CDR3 DNA sequence: TGTGCCATCAGTGAGCCAACGGGACACTTCTACAATGAGCAGTTCTTC.

The chain joins TRBV27 to TRBJ1-2; weak D call: TRBD1 (5 bases). The CDR3 runs 13 residues. Trimming removed 3 bases from V and 8 bases from J, with 13 bases in between. Germline V gives CDR1 MNHEY, CDR2 SMNVEV (reference sequence). The CDR3 spells CASSFPGGDGYTF. DNA for the CDR3: TGTGCCAGCAGTTTTCCCGGGGGTGACGGCTACACCTTC.

This clone is judged medium-sized (0.01 to 0.1%). The chain is built from TRBV7-2 and TRBJ2-5; D is ambiguous. The CDR3 loop spans 12 amino acids. Germline lookup yields CDR1 SGHTA and CDR2 FQGNSA. V was shortened by 5 bases and J by 4 bases, with 8 bases between the two germline ends. CDR3 sequence reads: CASSRSRETQYF. The CDR3 DNA reads TGTGCCAGCAGCCGCTCGAGAGAGACCCAGTACTTC.

A few counts support this clone. This chain uses TRBV11-2 with TRBJ1-6, with D possibly TRBD1 on 6 matching bases. V was pared by 5 bases and J by 7 bases, with 15 bases between. CDR1 is SGHAT and CDR2 is FQNNGV in the germline V gene. The CDR3 covers 15 residues. The DNA of the CDR3 is TGTGCCAGCAGCCTAACCGCGGGGGCCAATTCACCCCTCCACTTT. It is translated as CASSLTAGANSPLHF.

V is TRBV4-1 and J is TRBJ2-5; 7 nucleotides agree with TRBD1. Germline V gene sequence: CDR1 MGHRA, CDR2 YSYEKL. V trimming: 4 bases; J trimming: 4 bases; junction bases outside the gene matches: 9. The CDR3 is 15 amino acids. The CDR3 DNA is TGCGCCAGCAGCCCAGGGACAGTCAAGGTAGAGACCCAGTACTTC. Protein product: CASSPGTVKVETQYF.